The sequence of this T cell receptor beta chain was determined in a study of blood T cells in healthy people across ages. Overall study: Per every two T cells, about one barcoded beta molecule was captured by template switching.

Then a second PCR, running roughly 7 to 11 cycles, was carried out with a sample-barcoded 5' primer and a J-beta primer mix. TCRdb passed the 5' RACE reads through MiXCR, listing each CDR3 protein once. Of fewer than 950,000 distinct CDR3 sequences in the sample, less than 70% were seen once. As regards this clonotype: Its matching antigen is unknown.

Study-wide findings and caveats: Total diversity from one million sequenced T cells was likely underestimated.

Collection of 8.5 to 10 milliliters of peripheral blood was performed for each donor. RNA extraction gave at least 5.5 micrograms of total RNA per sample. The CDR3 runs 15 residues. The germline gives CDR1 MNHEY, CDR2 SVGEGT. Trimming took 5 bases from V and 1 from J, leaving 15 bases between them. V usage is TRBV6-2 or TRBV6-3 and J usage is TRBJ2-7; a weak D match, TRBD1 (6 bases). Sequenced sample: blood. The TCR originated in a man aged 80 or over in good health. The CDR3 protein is CASSPLPGVSYEQYF. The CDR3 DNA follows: TGTGCCAGCAGTCCCCTCCCAGGGGTGTCCTACGAGCAGTACTTC.